Included here is one TCR beta chain sequence, with context. The data originate from a study of blood T cell repertoires in COVID-19. About the research overall: Symptom resolution, clearance, or two negative PCRs marked the recovered donors of Cohort 3.

Trimming took 9 bases from V and 7 from J; bases not matched to a gene: 17. Germline assignment: CDR1 ENHRY and CDR2 SYGVKD. The CDR3 has 17 residues. Clones were sequenced by immunoSEQ multiplex PCR, and TCRdb holds only the in-frame ones, with some missing. The sample consists of hundreds of thousands of clones, roughly nine tenths of them appearing once. This TCR was sampled from a woman in her fifties or sixties in a cohort exposed to, infected with or recovered from COVID-19 (not recorded which). The chain is built from TRBV10-3 and TRBJ2-4; the match to TRBD2 covers 11 bases. Specimen: PBMCs or T cells enriched from blood (not recorded which). The DNA of the CDR3 is TGTGCCATAAGTAGCGGACTAGCGGGTGATGTCGGTAACATTCAGTACTTC. Encoded protein: CAISSGLAGDVGNIQYF.